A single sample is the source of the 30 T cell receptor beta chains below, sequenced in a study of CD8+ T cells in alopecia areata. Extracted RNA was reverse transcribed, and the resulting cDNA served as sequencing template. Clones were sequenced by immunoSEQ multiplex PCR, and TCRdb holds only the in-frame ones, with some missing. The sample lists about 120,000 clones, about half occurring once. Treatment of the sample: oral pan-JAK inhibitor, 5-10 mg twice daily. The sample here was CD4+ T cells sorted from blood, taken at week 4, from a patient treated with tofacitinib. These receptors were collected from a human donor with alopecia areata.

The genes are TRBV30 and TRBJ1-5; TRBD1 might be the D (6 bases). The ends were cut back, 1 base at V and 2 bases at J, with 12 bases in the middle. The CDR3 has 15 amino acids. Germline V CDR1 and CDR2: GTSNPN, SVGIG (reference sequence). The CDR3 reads CAWSAQGLGNQPQHF. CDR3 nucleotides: TGTGCCTGGAGTGCTCAGGGGCTCGGCAATCAGCCCCAGCATTTT.

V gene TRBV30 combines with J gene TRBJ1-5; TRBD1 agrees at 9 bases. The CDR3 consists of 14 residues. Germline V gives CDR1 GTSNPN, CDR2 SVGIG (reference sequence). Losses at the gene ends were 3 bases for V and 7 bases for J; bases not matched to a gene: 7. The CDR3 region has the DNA TGTGCCTGGAGCGCGGGACAGGGAAAGCAGCCCCAGCATTTT. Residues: CAWSAGQGKQPQHF.

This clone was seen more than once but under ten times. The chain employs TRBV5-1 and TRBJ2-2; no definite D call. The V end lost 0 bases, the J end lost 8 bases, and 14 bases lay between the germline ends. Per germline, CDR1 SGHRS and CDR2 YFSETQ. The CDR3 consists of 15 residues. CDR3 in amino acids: CASSLEAEAIGELFF. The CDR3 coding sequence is TGCGCCAGCAGCTTGGAGGCGGAAGCCATTGGGGAGCTGTTTTTT.

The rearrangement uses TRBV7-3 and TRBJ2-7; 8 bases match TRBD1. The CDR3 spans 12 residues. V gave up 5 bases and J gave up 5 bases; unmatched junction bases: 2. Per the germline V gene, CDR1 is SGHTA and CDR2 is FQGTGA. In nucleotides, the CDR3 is TGTGCCAGCAGCAGGACAGGGCACGAGCAGTACTTC. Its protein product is CASSRTGHEQYF.

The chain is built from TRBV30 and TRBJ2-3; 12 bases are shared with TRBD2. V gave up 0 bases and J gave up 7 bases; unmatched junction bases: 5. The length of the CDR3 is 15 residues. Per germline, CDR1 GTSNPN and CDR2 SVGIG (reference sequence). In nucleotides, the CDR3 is TGTGCCTGGAGTGTGACTAGCGGGAGCTCTAATACGCAGTATTTT. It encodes CAWSVTSGSSNTQYF.

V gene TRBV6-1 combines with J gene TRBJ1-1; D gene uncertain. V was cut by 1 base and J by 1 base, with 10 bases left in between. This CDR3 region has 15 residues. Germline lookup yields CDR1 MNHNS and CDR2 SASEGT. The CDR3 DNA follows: TGTGCCAGCAGTGAAGTCTGGAGGAAGAACACTGAAGCTTTCTTT. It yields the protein CASSEVWRKNTEAFF.

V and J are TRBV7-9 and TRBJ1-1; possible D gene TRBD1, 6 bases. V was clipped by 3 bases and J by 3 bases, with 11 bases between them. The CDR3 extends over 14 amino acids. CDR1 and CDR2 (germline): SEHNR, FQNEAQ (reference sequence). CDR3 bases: TGTGCCAGCAGCTTCGGGGGCGTAGACACTGAAGCTTTCTTT. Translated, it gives CASSFGGVDTEAFF.

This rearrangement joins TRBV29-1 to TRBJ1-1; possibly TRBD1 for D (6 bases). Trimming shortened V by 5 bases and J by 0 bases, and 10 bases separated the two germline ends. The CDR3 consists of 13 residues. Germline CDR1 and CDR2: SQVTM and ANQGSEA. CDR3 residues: CSVFGQMNTEAFF. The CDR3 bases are TGCAGCGTTTTTGGACAGATGAACACTGAAGCTTTCTTT.

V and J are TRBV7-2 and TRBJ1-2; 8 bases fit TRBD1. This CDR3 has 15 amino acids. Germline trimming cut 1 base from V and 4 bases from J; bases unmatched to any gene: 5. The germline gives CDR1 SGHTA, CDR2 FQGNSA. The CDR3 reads CASSLGQGAAYGYTF. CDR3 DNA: TGTGCCAGCAGCTTAGGGCAGGGGGCGGCCTATGGCTACACCTTC.

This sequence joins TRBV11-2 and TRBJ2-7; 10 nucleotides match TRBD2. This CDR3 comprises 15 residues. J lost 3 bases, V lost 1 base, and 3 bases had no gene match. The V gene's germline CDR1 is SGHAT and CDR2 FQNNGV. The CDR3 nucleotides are TGTGCCAGCAGCTTAGGAACTAGCGGGATCTACGAGCAGTACTTC. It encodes CASSLGTSGIYEQYF.

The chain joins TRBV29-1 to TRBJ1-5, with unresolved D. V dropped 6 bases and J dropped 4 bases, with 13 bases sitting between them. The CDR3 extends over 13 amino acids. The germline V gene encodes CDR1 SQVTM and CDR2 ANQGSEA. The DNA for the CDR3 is TGCAGCGTCAAAGGAGAGGGAAATCAGCCCCAGCATTTT. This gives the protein CSVKGEGNQPQHF.

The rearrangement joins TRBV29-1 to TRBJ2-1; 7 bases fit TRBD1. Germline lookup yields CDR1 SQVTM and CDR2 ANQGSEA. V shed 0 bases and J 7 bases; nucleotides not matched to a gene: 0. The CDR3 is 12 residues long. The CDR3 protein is CSVEDRGNEQFF. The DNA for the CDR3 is TGCAGCGTTGAAGACAGGGGGAATGAGCAGTTCTTC.

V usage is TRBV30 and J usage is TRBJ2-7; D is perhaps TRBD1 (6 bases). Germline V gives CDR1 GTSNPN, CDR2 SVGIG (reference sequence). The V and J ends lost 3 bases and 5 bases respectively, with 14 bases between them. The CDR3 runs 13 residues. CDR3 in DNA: TGTGCCTGGAGCAAGGATGGGGGCCACGAGCAGTACTTC. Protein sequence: CAWSKDGGHEQYF.

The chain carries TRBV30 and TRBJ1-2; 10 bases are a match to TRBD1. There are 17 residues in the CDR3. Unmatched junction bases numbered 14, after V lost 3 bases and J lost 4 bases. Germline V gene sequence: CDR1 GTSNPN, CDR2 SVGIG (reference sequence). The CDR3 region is CAWRKTGTGVSSYGYTF. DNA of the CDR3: TGTGCCTGGAGAAAAACCGGGACAGGGGTTTCCAGCTATGGCTACACCTTC.

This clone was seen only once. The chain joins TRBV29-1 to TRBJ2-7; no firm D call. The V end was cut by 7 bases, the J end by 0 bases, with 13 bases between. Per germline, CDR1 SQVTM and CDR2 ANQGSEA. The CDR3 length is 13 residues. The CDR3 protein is CSAAGRFSYEQYF. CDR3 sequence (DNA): TGCAGCGCTGCCGGACGGTTCTCCTACGAGCAGTACTTC.

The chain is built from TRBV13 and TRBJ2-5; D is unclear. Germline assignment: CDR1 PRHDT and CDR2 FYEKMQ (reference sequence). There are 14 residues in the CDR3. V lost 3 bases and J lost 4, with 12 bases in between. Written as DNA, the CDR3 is TGTGCCAGCAGCTTCATCCAGAGTTTAGAGACCCAGTACTTC. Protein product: CASSFIQSLETQYF.

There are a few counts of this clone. The CDR3: CAWRAGTRKETQYF. For the CDR3, the DNA is TGTGCCTGGAGAGCCGGGACTAGGAAAGAGACCCAGTACTTC. The chain links TRBV30 to TRBJ2-5, with TRBD2 matching 8 bases. Germline CDR1 GTSNPN, CDR2 SVGIG (reference sequence). This CDR3 is 14 amino acids long. V lost 3 bases to trimming and J lost 3 bases; unmatched junction nucleotides: 6.

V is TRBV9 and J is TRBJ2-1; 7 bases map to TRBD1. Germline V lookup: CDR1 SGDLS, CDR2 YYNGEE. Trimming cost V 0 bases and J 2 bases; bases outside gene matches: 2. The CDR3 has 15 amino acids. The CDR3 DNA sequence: TGTGCCAGCAGCGTAGAGACAGGGACCTACAATGAGCAGTTCTTC. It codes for CASSVETGTYNEQFF.

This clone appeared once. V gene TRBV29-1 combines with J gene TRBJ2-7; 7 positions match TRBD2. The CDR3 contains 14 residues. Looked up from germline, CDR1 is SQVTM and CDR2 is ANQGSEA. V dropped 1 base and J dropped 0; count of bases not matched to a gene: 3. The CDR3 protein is CSVEGLADSYEQYF. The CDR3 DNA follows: TGCAGCGTTGAAGGGCTAGCGGACTCCTACGAGCAGTACTTC.

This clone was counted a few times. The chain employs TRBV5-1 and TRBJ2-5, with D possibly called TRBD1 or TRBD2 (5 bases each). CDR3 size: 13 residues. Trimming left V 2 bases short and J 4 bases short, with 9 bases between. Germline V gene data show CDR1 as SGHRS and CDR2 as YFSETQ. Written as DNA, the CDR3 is TGCGCCAGCAGCTTATTTGGGGGAGAGACCCAGTACTTC. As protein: CASSLFGGETQYF.

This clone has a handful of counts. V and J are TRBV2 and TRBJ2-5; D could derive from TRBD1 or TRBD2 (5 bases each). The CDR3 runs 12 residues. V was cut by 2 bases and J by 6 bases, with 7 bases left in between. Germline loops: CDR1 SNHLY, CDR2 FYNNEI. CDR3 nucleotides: TGTGCCAGCAGTGAACGGGGACAGACCCAGTACTTC. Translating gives CASSERGQTQYF. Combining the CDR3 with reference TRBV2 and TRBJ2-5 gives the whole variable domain EPEVTQTPSHQVTQMGQEVILRCVPISNHLYFYWYRQILGQKVEFLVSFYNNEISEKSEIFDDQFSVERPDGSNFTLKIRSTKLEDSAMYFCASSERGQTQYFGPGTRLLVL.

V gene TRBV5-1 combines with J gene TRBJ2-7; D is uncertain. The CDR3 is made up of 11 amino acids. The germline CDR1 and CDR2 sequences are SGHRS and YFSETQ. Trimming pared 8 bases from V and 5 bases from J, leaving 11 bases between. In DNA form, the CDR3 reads TGCGCCAGTACCCGAGACCACGAGCAGTACTTC. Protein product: CASTRDHEQYF.

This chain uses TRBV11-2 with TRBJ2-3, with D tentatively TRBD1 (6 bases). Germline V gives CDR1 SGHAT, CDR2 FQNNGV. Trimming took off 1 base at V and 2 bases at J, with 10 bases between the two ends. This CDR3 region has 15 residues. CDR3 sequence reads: CASSLGGLFTDTQYF. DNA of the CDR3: TGTGCCAGCAGCTTAGGGGGGCTATTCACAGATACGCAGTATTTT.

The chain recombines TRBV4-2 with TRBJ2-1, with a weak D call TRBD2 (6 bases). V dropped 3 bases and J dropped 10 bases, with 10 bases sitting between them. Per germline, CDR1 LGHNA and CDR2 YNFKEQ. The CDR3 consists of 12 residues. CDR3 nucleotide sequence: TGTGCCAGCAGCCAGTCCACTAGCGAGCAGTTCTTC. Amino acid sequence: CASSQSTSEQFF.

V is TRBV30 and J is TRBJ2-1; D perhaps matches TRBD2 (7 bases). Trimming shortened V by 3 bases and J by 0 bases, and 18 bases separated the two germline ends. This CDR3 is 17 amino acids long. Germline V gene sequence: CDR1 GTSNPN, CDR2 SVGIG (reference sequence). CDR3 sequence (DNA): TGTGCCTGGAGGAAAGTCGGGGGGCTGTACTCCTACAATGAGCAGTTCTTC. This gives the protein CAWRKVGGLYSYNEQFF.

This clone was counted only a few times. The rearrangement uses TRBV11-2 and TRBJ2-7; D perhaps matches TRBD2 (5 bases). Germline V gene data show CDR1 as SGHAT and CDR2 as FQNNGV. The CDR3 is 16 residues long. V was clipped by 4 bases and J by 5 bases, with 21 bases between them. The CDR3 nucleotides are TGTGCCAGCAGCTCACCGGGATACAAGGGTAACCACGAGCAGTACTTC. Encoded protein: CASSSPGYKGNHEQYF.

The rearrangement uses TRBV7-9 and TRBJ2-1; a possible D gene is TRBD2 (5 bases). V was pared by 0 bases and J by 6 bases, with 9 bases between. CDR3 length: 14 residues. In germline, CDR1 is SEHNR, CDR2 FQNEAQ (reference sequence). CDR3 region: CASSLATSLNEQFF. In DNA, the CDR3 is TGTGCCAGCAGCTTAGCTACTAGTCTCAATGAGCAGTTCTTC.

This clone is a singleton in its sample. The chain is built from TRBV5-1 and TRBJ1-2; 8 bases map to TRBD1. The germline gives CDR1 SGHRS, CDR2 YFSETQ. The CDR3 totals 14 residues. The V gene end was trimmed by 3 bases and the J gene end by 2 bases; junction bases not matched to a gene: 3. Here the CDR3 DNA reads TGCGCCAGCAGCTCTGGACAGGGAAACTATGGCTACACCTTC. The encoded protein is CASSSGQGNYGYTF.

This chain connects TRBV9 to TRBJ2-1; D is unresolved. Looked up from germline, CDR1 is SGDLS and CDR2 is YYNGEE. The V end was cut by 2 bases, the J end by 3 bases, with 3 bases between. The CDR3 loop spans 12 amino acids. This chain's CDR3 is CASSVDYNEQFF. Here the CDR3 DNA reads TGTGCCAGCAGCGTGGACTACAATGAGCAGTTCTTC.

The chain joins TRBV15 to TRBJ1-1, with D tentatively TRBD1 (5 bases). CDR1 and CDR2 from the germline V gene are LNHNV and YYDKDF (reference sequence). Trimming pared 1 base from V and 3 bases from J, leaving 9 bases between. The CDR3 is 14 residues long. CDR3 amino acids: CATSRGGGDTEAFF. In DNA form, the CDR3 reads TGTGCCACCAGCAGAGGAGGAGGGGACACTGAAGCTTTCTTT.